This record looks at one T cell receptor (beta chain) sequence and its context. The antigen is not known. The data belong to a study of cytomegalovirus exposure and HLA in healthy donors. Study-wide findings and caveats: HLA allele associations emerged for 17,000 or so TCR beta sequences in a later analysis, at 0.05 false discovery rate. The analysis excluded some indistinguishable V segments, including TRBV6-2 and TRBV6-3. Other equally common chains were less clonally expanded than HLA-associated TCR beta chains, a later analysis showed.

Researchers ran the PCR with 60 Vbeta and 13 Jbeta primers. Some clones are missing from TCRdb's copy, which holds only in-frame ones; the method was immunoSEQ multiplex PCR. This sample has about 120,000 clones, with 65% to 85% found just once. The V gene end was trimmed by 6 bases and the J gene end by 5 bases; junction bases not matched to a gene: 14. Germline CDR1 is MDHEN and CDR2 is SYDVKM. This CDR3 region has 17 residues. The gene calls are TRBV28 and TRBJ2-3; 10 positions agree with TRBD2. This sequence originates from a man in his fifties or sixties in good health and CMV-seropositive. Sequenced: PBMCs. The CDR3 loop reads CASRPLTSGIRRDTQYF. CDR3 nucleotide sequence: TGTGCCAGCAGGCCACTCACTAGCGGGATCCGGAGAGATACGCAGTATTTT.